These 24 T cell receptor beta chains share one sample of origin, sequenced in a study of cytomegalovirus exposure and HLA in healthy donors. Measured with immunoSEQ multiplex PCR; TCRdb has only the in-frame clones, and not every one. The table shows under 350,000 clones, with 70% to 90% occurring only once. Sequences were obtained from PBMCs. The receptors were sampled from a woman under 30 in good health and CMV-seronegative.

The genes are TRBV6-5 and TRBJ1-5, with a weak D call TRBD1 (5 bases). Germline-derived CDR1 and CDR2 are MNHEY and SVGAGI. The CDR3 covers 16 residues. V was pared by 2 bases and J by 0 bases, with 11 bases between. The CDR3 sequence: CASSYKPDSSNQPQHF. The CDR3 DNA reads TGTGCCAGCAGTTACAAACCCGACAGTAGCAATCAGCCCCAGCATTTT.

The chain combines TRBV5-1 with TRBJ2-2, with 7 bases that match TRBD2. V shed 7 bases and J 1 base; nucleotides not matched to a gene: 7. This CDR3 has 15 amino acids. In germline, CDR1 is SGHRS, CDR2 YFSETQ. The CDR3: CASGVTSLNTGELFF. The DNA of the CDR3 is TGCGCCAGCGGGGTGACTAGCCTGAACACCGGGGAGCTGTTTTTT. Supplemented by reference TRBV5-1 and TRBJ2-2, the full variable domain reads KAGVTQTPRYLIKTRGQQVTLSCSPISGHRSVSWYQQTPGQGLQFLFEYFSETQRNKGNFPGRFSGRQFSNSRSEMNVSTLELGDSALYLCASGVTSLNTGELFFGEGSRLTVL.

A single count supports this clone. J is TRBJ2-7 and V is TRBV5-1; 8 bases align to TRBD1. The germline V gene encodes CDR1 SGHRS and CDR2 YFSETQ. J was trimmed by 6 bases and V by 4 bases; bases with no gene match: 9. CDR3 length equals 14 residues. The CDR3, as DNA: TGCGCCAGCAGCCAGAGACAGGGGCTGAGCGAGCAGTACTTC. This codes for CASSQRQGLSEQYF.

This chain links TRBV27 with TRBJ1-5, with 8 bases aligning to TRBD1. Germline-derived CDR1 and CDR2 are MNHEY and SMNVEV (reference sequence). The CDR3 has 13 residues. Trimming at V came to 3 bases and at J to 9 bases, leaving 4 bases not matched to a gene. DNA for the CDR3: TGTGCCAGCAGTTTGGCAGGGGGCACGCCCCAGCATTTT. It codes for CASSLAGGTPQHF.

The chain combines TRBV12-2 with TRBJ2-7; TRBD2, as called in the table, went unchecked against the DNA. TRBV12-2 is a pseudogene segment. CDR3 size: 11 residues. The CDR3 spells CASRLGGRDCF. CDR3 nucleotide sequence: TGTGCAAGTCGCTTGGGCGGGAGGGACTGCTTC.

This chain uses TRBV7-9 with TRBJ2-2; D is uncertain. This CDR3 region has 13 residues. Germline assignment: CDR1 SEHNR and CDR2 FQNEAQ (reference sequence). V gave up 4 bases and J gave up 6 bases, with 9 bases separating them. The DNA of the CDR3 is TGTGCCAGCAGCTCCGAACACGCCGGGGAGCTGTTTTTT. Residues: CASSSEHAGELFF.

This clone was picked up one time. V usage is TRBV19 and J usage is TRBJ1-5, with 7 nucleotides matching TRBD1. CDR3 length equals 17 residues. The junction had 15 bases not matched to a gene; V was cut back by 6 bases and J by 4 bases. The germline CDR1 and CDR2 sequences are LNHDA and SQIVND (reference sequence). The CDR3: CASRPSTGVRRNQPQHF. CDR3 nucleotide sequence: TGTGCCAGTAGGCCTTCCACAGGGGTTAGACGGAATCAGCCCCAGCATTTT.

The chain recombines TRBV14 with TRBJ2-6, with 9 bases matching TRBD1. Germline CDR1 reads SGHDN; CDR2 reads FVKESK. Trimming cost V 2 bases and J 3 bases; bases outside gene matches: 5. The CDR3 has 17 residues. CDR3 loop: CASSQPGTGFGANVLTF. CDR3 nucleotides: TGTGCCAGCAGCCAACCCGGGACAGGGTTTGGGGCCAACGTCCTGACTTTC. Filled out from reference TRBV14 and TRBJ2-6, the complete variable domain reads EAGVTQFPSHSVIEKGQTVTLRCDPISGHDNLYWYRRVMGKEIKFLLHFVKESKQDESGMPNNRFLAERTGGTYSTLKVQPAELEDSGVYFCASSQPGTGFGANVLTFGAGSRLTVL.

This clone has a single count. This sequence joins TRBV27 and TRBJ2-1; 14 nucleotides line up with TRBD2. There are 13 residues in the CDR3. Trimming took 9 bases from V and 7 from J; bases not matched to a gene: 2. CDR1 is MNHEY and CDR2 is SMNVEV in the germline V gene (reference sequence). CDR3 DNA sequence: TGTGCCAGTGGGACTAGCGGGAGTAATGAGCAGTTCTTC. Translation: CASGTSGSNEQFF.

This sequence joins TRBV7-8 and TRBJ2-1, with TRBD2 matching over 7 bases. Losses at the gene ends were 0 bases for V and 7 bases for J; bases not matched to a gene: 6. Germline lookup yields CDR1 SGHVS and CDR2 FQNEAQ. The CDR3 runs to 15 residues. This CDR3 is CASSLATGSGNEQFF. CDR3 DNA: TGTGCCAGCAGCTTAGCGACGGGTAGCGGGAATGAGCAGTTCTTC. The full variable domain, completed using reference TRBV7-8 and TRBJ2-1, is GAGVSQSPRYKVAKRGQDVALRCDPISGHVSLFWYQQALGQGPEFLTYFQNEAQLDKSGLPSDRFFAERPEGSVSTLKIQRTQQEDSAVYLCASSLATGSGNEQFFGPGTRLTVL.

This clone was detected once. CDR3 loop: CASSPLKGASGYTF. The CDR3 bases are TGTGCCAGCTCACCCCTTAAGGGGGCGAGTGGCTACACCTTC. This sequence joins TRBV18 and TRBJ1-2; TRBD1 agrees at 7 bases. V dropped 3 bases and J dropped 7; count of bases not matched to a gene: 8. The CDR3 totals 14 residues. CDR1 is KGHSH, CDR2 LQKENI, per germline.

This clone was detected a few times. The chain has TRBV27 and TRBJ1-6, with 8 nucleotides matching TRBD1. The CDR3 covers 15 residues. The V gene end was trimmed by 5 bases and the J gene end by 9 bases; junction bases not matched to a gene: 9. CDR1 and CDR2 from the germline V gene are MNHEY and SMNVEV (reference sequence). The CDR3 reads CASSTGTGRRSPLHF. CDR3 coding DNA: TGTGCCAGCAGTACCGGGACAGGCCGGCGTTCACCCCTCCACTTT.

On this clone: Other DNA sequences in this specimen translate into the identical CDR3. The V and J genes are TRBV7-9 and TRBJ2-7, with a possible D match to TRBD2 (6 bases). This CDR3 has 13 residues. The V gene lost 4 bases and the J gene lost 3 bases, with 10 bases spanning the gap. CDR1 and CDR2 (germline): SEHNR, FQNEAQ (reference sequence). The chain's CDR3 is CASSSGGSYEQYF. The CDR3 coding sequence is TGTGCCAGCAGCTCCGGGGGAAGCTACGAGCAGTACTTC.

Here the CDR3 reads CASSQTGTGELFF. CDR3 coding DNA: TGTGCCAGCAGTCAGACAGGGACCGGGGAGCTGTTTTTT. The chain employs TRBV27 and TRBJ2-2; 7 positions match TRBD1. This CDR3 spans 13 amino acids. The junction had 2 bases not matched to a gene; V was cut back by 5 bases and J by 5 bases. The germline gives CDR1 MNHEY, CDR2 SMNVEV (reference sequence).

V is TRBV18 and J is TRBJ2-7; D uncertain. The CDR3 totals 14 residues. Trimming removed 3 bases from V and 0 bases from J, with 9 bases in between. CDR1 KGHSH and CDR2 LQKENI come from the germline V gene. CDR3: CASSPSSRSYEQYF. Written as DNA, the CDR3 is TGTGCCAGCTCACCTTCGTCTCGCTCCTACGAGCAGTACTTC. Full variable domain (missing parts from reference TRBV18 and TRBJ2-7): NAGVMQNPRHLVRRRGQEARLRCSPMKGHSHVYWYRQLPEEGLKFMVYLQKENIIDESGMPKERFSAEFPKEGPSILRIQQVVRGDSAAYFCASSPSSRSYEQYFGPGTRLTVT.

The CDR3 DNA follows: TGTGCCAGCAGCACAACTGACGGGAGGGGCTATGGGGCCAAAAACATTCAGTACTTC. Protein: CASSTTDGRGYGAKNIQYF. This chain connects TRBV9 to TRBJ2-4, with 8 bases aligning to TRBD2. CDR1 and CDR2 from the germline V gene are SGDLS and YYNGEE. The CDR3 is 19 residues long. V lost 4 bases to trimming and J lost 1 base; unmatched junction nucleotides: 16.

V usage is TRBV5-6 and J usage is TRBJ2-1, with 7 bases aligning to TRBD2. The germline V gene has CDR1 SGHDT and CDR2 YYEEEE. The CDR3 spans 16 residues. V lost 5 bases to trimming and J lost 0 bases; unmatched junction nucleotides: 8. The CDR3 DNA sequence: TGTGCCAGCAGTCCCGGCGGGGGTCTCTCCTACAATGAGCAGTTCTTC. Its translation: CASSPGGGLSYNEQFF.

V is TRBV4-1 and J is TRBJ2-5, with 7 bases lining up with TRBD1. J was trimmed by 2 bases and V by 4 bases; bases with no gene match: 1. CDR3 size: 13 residues. Germline CDR1 MGHRA, CDR2 YSYEKL. The CDR3 here is CASSRGQQETQYF. The CDR3 bases are TGCGCCAGCAGCCGGGGACAGCAAGAGACCCAGTACTTC.

This clone was detected once. The chain employs TRBV2 and TRBJ2-7; TRBD1 aligns across 7 bases. Trimming removed 8 bases from V and 6 bases from J; junction bases left unmatched: 10. Looked up from germline, CDR1 is SNHLY and CDR2 is FYNNEI. The CDR3 loop spans 13 amino acids. CDR3 in amino acids: CASRILTGTEQYF. CDR3 nucleotides: TGTGCCAGCCGCATTCTGACAGGGACCGAGCAGTACTTC.

The chain combines TRBV7-9 with TRBJ1-2; 9 bases map to TRBD1. This CDR3 has 18 residues. V lost 1 base to trimming and J lost 7 bases; unmatched junction nucleotides: 16. Germline-derived CDR1 and CDR2 are SEHNR and FQNEAQ (reference sequence). As DNA, the CDR3 is TGTGCCAGCAGCTTAGGGTCGGGGACAGGGATGACCTACGCTGGCTACACCTTC. It is translated as CASSLGSGTGMTYAGYTF.

The J gene is TRBJ1-2, the V gene TRBV15, with D uncertain. Germline loops: CDR1 LNHNV, CDR2 YYDKDF (reference sequence). The germline V and J ends were trimmed by 3 bases and 6 bases, with 14 bases remaining between them. This CDR3 has 14 amino acids. The CDR3 loop reads CATSRVAESNGYTF. As DNA, the CDR3 is TGTGCCACCAGCAGGGTCGCGGAGTCTAATGGCTACACCTTC. Looking up the rest from reference TRBV15 and TRBJ1-2 gives the full variable domain: DAMVIQNPRYQVTQFGKPVTLSCSQTLNHNVMYWYQQKSSQAPKLLFHYYDKDFNNEADTPDNFQSRRPNTSFCFLDIRSPGLGDTAMYLCATSRVAESNGYTFGSGTRLTVV.

Of note for this clone: At one boundary the junction diverges from the germline segment, which might be a read error. The gene calls are TRBV27 and TRBJ1-1; 8 nucleotides align to TRBD1. Germline loops: CDR1 MNHEY, CDR2 SMNVEV (reference sequence). The CDR3 totals 15 residues. CDR3 in amino acids: CASSISTGGVTEAFF. For the CDR3, the DNA is TGTGCCAGCAGTATATCCACAGGGGGGGTCACTGAAGCTTTCTTT.

The chain carries TRBV5-1 and TRBJ1-2; TRBD1 matches at 10 bases. CDR1 SGHRS and CDR2 YFSETQ come from the germline V gene. V lost 4 bases to trimming and J lost 7 bases; unmatched junction nucleotides: 4. The CDR3 runs 13 residues. CDR3 nucleotide sequence: TGCGCCAGCAGCGAAGGGACAGGGGCTGGCTACACCTTC. It is translated as CASSEGTGAGYTF. Combining the CDR3 with reference TRBV5-1 and TRBJ1-2 gives the whole variable domain KAGVTQTPRYLIKTRGQQVTLSCSPISGHRSVSWYQQTPGQGLQFLFEYFSETQRNKGNFPGRFSGRQFSNSRSEMNVSTLELGDSALYLCASSEGTGAGYTFGSGTRLTVV.

V gene TRBV6-4 combines with J gene TRBJ2-1; possible D gene TRBD2, 6 bases. The ends were cut back, 7 bases at V and 8 bases at J, with 12 bases in the middle. Germline V CDR1 and CDR2: MRHNA, SNTAGT. CDR3 length equals 12 residues. The CDR3 DNA sequence: TGTGCCAGCAATGCCGGAGGGGATGAGCAGTTCTTC. Residues: CASNAGGDEQFF.